Shown below are 32 T cell receptor beta chains from a single sample sequenced in a study of intratumoral heterogeneity in liver cancer. Sequencing used immunoSEQ multiplex PCR; TCRdb keeps in-frame clones, though not all of them. The table includes 21,000 or so clones, roughly 66% detected once. The sample consisted of tumor-adjacent normal tissue, taken before any cancer treatment. These receptors came from an older woman with hepatocellular carcinoma.

This clone was observed a single time. The gene calls are TRBV7-3 and TRBJ2-1; TRBD2 might be the D (6 bases). The CDR3 totals 15 residues. Germline values: CDR1 SGHTA, CDR2 FQGTGA. Trimming stripped 1 base from V and 4 bases from J, with 11 bases between. CDR3 sequence: CASSLRASEYNEQFF. CDR3 in DNA: TGTGCCAGCAGCTTAAGGGCTAGCGAATACAATGAGCAGTTCTTC.

The V call is TRBV19, the J call TRBJ2-5; D gene unclear. V dropped 3 bases and J dropped 2 bases, with 1 base sitting between them. The CDR3 is made up of 11 amino acids. Germline V gene data show CDR1 as LNHDA and CDR2 as SQIVND (reference sequence). The CDR3 bases are TGTGCCAGTAGTATTCAAGAGACCCAGTACTTC. It is translated as CASSIQETQYF.

V gene TRBV10-2 combines with J gene TRBJ2-7; either TRBD1 or TRBD2 may supply D (5 bases each). Deletions cut 7 bases from V and 3 bases from J, with 16 bases between. The CDR3 sequence is 14 residues long. Germline V lookup: CDR1 WSHSY, CDR2 SAAADI. Written as DNA, the CDR3 is TGCGCCAGCACTCCGGGACGTGGACGCTACGAGCAGTACTTC. Translation: CASTPGRGRYEQYF.

The J gene is TRBJ2-2, the V gene TRBV30, with TRBD1 matching over 8 bases. The V gene end was trimmed by 3 bases and the J gene end by 4 bases; junction bases not matched to a gene: 4. The length of the CDR3 is 14 residues. Germline V lookup: CDR1 GTSNPN, CDR2 SVGIG (reference sequence). Here the CDR3 DNA reads TGTGCCTGGAGACAGGGGGGCGGCACCGGGGAGCTGTTTTTT. It specifies CAWRQGGGTGELFF.

The chain has TRBV27 and TRBJ2-5; tentative D call: TRBD2 (5 bases). Germline V gene lookup returns CDR1 MNHEY and CDR2 SMNVEV (reference sequence). CDR3 length: 14 residues. Trimming removed 5 bases from V and 5 bases from J, with 15 bases in between. The CDR3 DNA is TGTGCCAGCAGTCGGTCCGCGGGCTGGGAGACCCAGTACTTC. Encoded protein: CASSRSAGWETQYF.

The rearrangement uses TRBV28 and TRBJ1-2; D might be TRBD1 (6 bases). Germline V CDR1 and CDR2: MDHEN, SYDVKM. The CDR3 is 12 residues long. V was cut by 2 bases and J by 8 bases, with 9 bases left in between. Written as DNA, the CDR3 is TGTGCCAGCAGTTTAGGGGGCCGGGGCTACACCTTC. Translated: CASSLGGRGYTF.

The V and J genes are TRBV15 and TRBJ2-7; D is unresolved. Germline lookup yields CDR1 LNHNV and CDR2 YYDKDF (reference sequence). CDR3 size: 15 residues. Trimming pared 0 bases from V and 2 bases from J, leaving 11 bases between. CDR3 DNA sequence: TGTGCCACCAGCAGAGAAAGGGCCCATACCTACGAGCAGTACTTC. Protein: CATSRERAHTYEQYF.

The V gene is TRBV7-9, the J gene TRBJ2-5; maybe TRBD1 (6 bases). The CDR3 is made up of 15 amino acids. The V and J ends lost 2 bases and 2 bases respectively, with 12 bases between them. Germline loops: CDR1 SEHNR, CDR2 FQNEAQ (reference sequence). As DNA, the CDR3 is TGTGCCAGCAGCTTAACCGACAGGCTACAAGAGACCCAGTACTTC. Protein: CASSLTDRLQETQYF.

The V call is TRBV2, the J call TRBJ2-6, with a weak D call TRBD1 (5 bases). The CDR3 covers 15 residues. Germline CDR1 SNHLY, CDR2 FYNNEI. The ends were cut back, 6 bases at V and 2 bases at J, with 11 bases in the middle. For the CDR3, the DNA is TGTGCCAGCAGAGAGACAGTCACTGGGGCCAACGTCCTGACTTTC. This encodes CASRETVTGANVLTF.

The chain carries TRBV5-1 and TRBJ2-7; D ambiguous. The germline V gene encodes CDR1 SGHRS and CDR2 YFSETQ. The CDR3 is made up of 13 amino acids. V lost 2 bases to trimming and J lost 5 bases, with 11 bases between them. CDR3 coding DNA: TGCGCCAGCAGCTTCGGTGGTGTCAACGAGCAGTACTTC. Translating gives CASSFGGVNEQYF.

This clone has only one observation. V is TRBV19 and J is TRBJ1-1; 7 positions match TRBD1. The CDR3 is made up of 13 amino acids. V shed 8 bases, J shed 1 base, and the junction held 4 bases outside the gene matches. Germline V gene data show CDR1 as LNHDA and CDR2 as SQIVND (reference sequence). The chain's CDR3 is CASHRQGNTEAFF. CDR3 coding DNA: TGTGCCAGTCACCGACAGGGGAACACTGAAGCTTTCTTT.

The chain carries TRBV9 and TRBJ1-3; possible D gene TRBD1, 5 bases. CDR1 and CDR2 from the germline V gene are SGDLS and YYNGEE. The CDR3 sequence is 16 residues long. Trimming shortened V by 4 bases and J by 2 bases, and 16 bases separated the two germline ends. The CDR3 DNA reads as TGTGCCAGCAGCCCGGCGTACAGGAGCACTGGAAACACCATATATTTT. It codes for CASSPAYRSTGNTIYF.

V gene TRBV9 combines with J gene TRBJ2-1; maybe TRBD2 (6 bases). Germline CDR1 reads SGDLS; CDR2 reads YYNGEE. V was trimmed by 4 bases and J by 4 bases, leaving 12 bases between them. The CDR3 loop spans 14 amino acids. CDR3 amino acids: CASSWGDRYNEQFF. CDR3 bases: TGTGCCAGCAGCTGGGGGGACCGATACAATGAGCAGTTCTTC.

The V call is TRBV5-1, the J call TRBJ2-6, with D possibly TRBD1 on 5 matching bases. Trimming removed 0 bases from V and 2 bases from J, with 6 bases in between. The CDR3 has 15 amino acids. In germline, CDR1 is SGHRS, CDR2 YFSETQ. CDR3 in amino acids: CASSLGGPGANVLTF. The CDR3 DNA reads as TGCGCCAGCAGCTTGGGGGGCCCTGGGGCCAACGTCCTGACTTTC.

The rearrangement uses TRBV10-3 and TRBJ2-2, with unresolved D. CDR1 ENHRY and CDR2 SYGVKD come from the germline V gene. V was trimmed by 11 bases and J by 4 bases, leaving 14 bases between them. The CDR3 is 13 amino acids. The CDR3 coding sequence is TGTGCCTTCCGTCCTTTAACCACCGGGGAGCTGTTTTTT. Its protein is CAFRPLTTGELFF.

The chain joins TRBV5-5 to TRBJ1-5; perhaps TRBD1 as D (6 bases). This CDR3 spans 14 amino acids. The V end lost 1 base, the J end lost 7 bases, and 12 bases lay between the germline ends. In germline, CDR1 is SGHKS, CDR2 YYEKEE (reference sequence). The CDR3 protein is CASSLLTGGQPQHF. As DNA, the CDR3 is TGTGCCAGCAGCTTGCTGACAGGTGGCCAGCCCCAGCATTTT.

The rearrangement uses TRBV19 and TRBJ2-5; 7 bases are a match to TRBD1. Germline V gene lookup returns CDR1 LNHDA and CDR2 SQIVND (reference sequence). The V segment lost 7 bases and the J segment 3 bases; nucleotides outside the gene matches: 11. This CDR3 has 15 amino acids. The CDR3 here is CASKGDREAKETQYF. Here the CDR3 DNA reads TGTGCCAGTAAAGGCGACAGGGAAGCTAAAGAGACCCAGTACTTC.

V usage is TRBV7-2 and J usage is TRBJ2-1; tentative D call: TRBD2 (6 bases). The V end was cut by 5 bases, the J end by 16 bases, with 21 bases between. The CDR3 is 13 amino acids. Germline V gene data show CDR1 as SGHTA and CDR2 as FQGNSA. This CDR3 reads CASSVQLARDFFF. The DNA for the CDR3 is TGTGCCAGCAGCGTTCAACTAGCTAGAGACTTTTTCTTC.

The rearrangement joins TRBV19 to TRBJ2-1, with 12 positions matching TRBD2. This CDR3 is 16 amino acids long. Trimming cost V 4 bases and J 4 bases; bases outside gene matches: 5. The germline gives CDR1 LNHDA, CDR2 SQIVND (reference sequence). The CDR3 region has the DNA TGTGCCAGTAGTACCAGACTAGCGGGAGCGTACAATGAGCAGTTCTTC. Translated: CASSTRLAGAYNEQFF.

The CDR3 sequence is CAIRLTNSGANVLTF. In DNA form, the CDR3 reads TGTGCCATCAGACTGACCAACTCTGGGGCCAACGTCCTGACTTTC. This chain uses TRBV10-3 with TRBJ2-6; D not certain. The germline gives CDR1 ENHRY, CDR2 SYGVKD. V was pared by 6 bases and J by 0 bases, with 9 bases between. The CDR3 spans 15 residues.

This clone came up a few times. The chain couples TRBV28 to TRBJ1-1; tentatively, D is TRBD1 (5 bases). The CDR3 covers 14 residues. The germline gives CDR1 MDHEN, CDR2 SYDVKM. Trimming removed 5 bases at V and 4 bases at J, with 14 bases between. The CDR3 sequence: CASSLPREGTEAFF. The CDR3 coding sequence is TGTGCCAGCAGTCTACCCAGGGAGGGCACTGAAGCTTTCTTT.

V usage is TRBV6-6 and J usage is TRBJ1-2; TRBD1 matches 7 bases. The germline V gene encodes CDR1 MNHNY and CDR2 SVGAGI (reference sequence). V lost 2 bases, J lost 2 bases, and 5 bases stayed unmatched. The CDR3 sequence is 15 residues long. CDR3 residues: CASSYASGGNYGYTF. Here the CDR3 DNA reads TGTGCCAGCAGTTACGCTTCAGGGGGAAACTATGGCTACACCTTC.

The genes are TRBV9 and TRBJ1-1; D is perhaps TRBD1 (6 bases). The CDR3 covers 14 residues. CDR1 and CDR2 (germline): SGDLS, YYNGEE. V lost 4 bases and J 1 base, leaving 11 bases between the germline ends. The DNA for the CDR3 is TGTGCCAGCAGCCCCATGGGACAGAACACTGAAGCTTTCTTT. Amino acid sequence: CASSPMGQNTEAFF.

The chain employs TRBV10-1 and TRBJ2-3; weak D call: TRBD2 (6 bases). Trimming removed 6 bases from V and 2 bases from J, with 15 bases in between. Germline V CDR1 and CDR2: WNHNN, SYGVQD (reference sequence). The CDR3 sequence is 15 residues long. The CDR3 sequence: CASREGSGPTDTQYF. In DNA, the CDR3 is TGCGCCAGCAGGGAGGGGAGCGGGCCCACAGATACGCAGTATTTT.

CDR3: CASSQGGDTQYF. The CDR3 DNA is TGTGCCAGCAGCCAGGGGGGAGATACGCAGTATTTT. The chain uses TRBV11-3 and TRBJ2-3, with D possibly TRBD1 on 7 matching bases. The CDR3 runs 12 residues. Germline V gene lookup returns CDR1 SGHNT and CDR2 YENEEA. Trimming left V 5 bases short and J 5 bases short, with 8 bases between.

The chain employs TRBV19 and TRBJ2-3; 7 bases line up with TRBD2. V gave up 10 bases and J gave up 2 bases; unmatched junction bases: 9. The CDR3 covers 14 residues. Germline CDR1 is LNHDA and CDR2 is SQIVND (reference sequence). CDR3 sequence: CATRVGRITDTQYF. The CDR3 DNA sequence: TGTGCCACACGGGTCGGGAGGATCACAGATACGCAGTATTTT.

The chain recombines TRBV10-2 with TRBJ1-1, with a weak D call TRBD1 (5 bases). This CDR3 comprises 14 residues. Germline V gene lookup returns CDR1 WSHSY and CDR2 SAAADI. V was trimmed by 2 bases and J by 2 bases, leaving 9 bases between them. DNA of the CDR3: TGCGCCAGCAGTGAGCAGGGATCAAACACTGAAGCTTTCTTT. It translates to CASSEQGSNTEAFF.

J is TRBJ2-7 and V is TRBV4-1; 13 bases match TRBD2. CDR3 size: 16 residues. V trimming: 4 bases; J trimming: 3 bases; junction bases outside the gene matches: 6. Germline V gives CDR1 MGHRA, CDR2 YSYEKL. The CDR3 sequence: CASSLGGTSGDYEQYF. As DNA, the CDR3 is TGCGCCAGCAGCCTGGGGGGGACTAGCGGGGACTACGAGCAGTACTTC.

The V gene is TRBV5-1, the J gene TRBJ1-4; D is unclear. Germline CDR1 SGHRS, CDR2 YFSETQ. V dropped 1 base and J dropped 4 bases, with 11 bases sitting between them. The length of the CDR3 is 15 residues. The CDR3 coding sequence is TGCGCCAGCAGCTTGAACCCGCCCATTAATGAAAAACTGTTTTTT. It translates to CASSLNPPINEKLFF.

This clone was seen only once. V usage is TRBV28 and J usage is TRBJ1-4; D gene ambiguous. This CDR3 is 10 amino acids long. V lost 6 bases and J lost 8, with 4 bases in between. Per germline, CDR1 MDHEN and CDR2 SYDVKM. CDR3 region: CASRAEKLFF. As DNA, the CDR3 is TGTGCCAGCAGAGCGGAAAAACTGTTTTTT.

V is TRBV15 and J is TRBJ2-3, with TRBD2 identical over 8 bases. The CDR3 spans 14 residues. The V and J ends lost 5 bases and 2 bases, in that order; junction bases with no gene match: 3. Per germline, CDR1 LNHNV and CDR2 YYDKDF (reference sequence). This CDR3 is CATSRGGVTDTQYF. CDR3 coding DNA: TGTGCCACCAGCCGGGGGGGAGTCACAGATACGCAGTATTTT.

The sample holds a few counts of this clone. The chain is built from TRBV19 and TRBJ1-2, with a possible D match to TRBD1 (5 bases). Germline V gives CDR1 LNHDA, CDR2 SQIVND (reference sequence). The CDR3 is 14 residues long. V was clipped by 10 bases and J by 0 bases, with 15 bases between them. The CDR3 bases are TGTGCCACGACCGGCGACAGCGCTAACTATGGCTACACCTTC. Protein product: CATTGDSANYGYTF.